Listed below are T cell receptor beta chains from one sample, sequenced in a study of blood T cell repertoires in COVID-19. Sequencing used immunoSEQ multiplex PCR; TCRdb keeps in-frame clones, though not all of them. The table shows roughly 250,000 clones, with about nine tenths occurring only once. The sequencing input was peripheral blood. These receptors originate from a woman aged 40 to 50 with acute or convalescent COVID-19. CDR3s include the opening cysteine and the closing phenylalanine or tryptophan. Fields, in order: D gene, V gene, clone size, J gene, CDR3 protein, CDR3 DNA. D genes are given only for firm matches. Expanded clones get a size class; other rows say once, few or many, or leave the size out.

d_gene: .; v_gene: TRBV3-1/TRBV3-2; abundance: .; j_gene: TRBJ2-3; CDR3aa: CASSQIAGGPDTQYF; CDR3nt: TGTGCCAGCAGCCAGATAGCCGGGGGACCAGATACGCAGTATTTT
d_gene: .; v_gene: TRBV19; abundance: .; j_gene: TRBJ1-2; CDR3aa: CASSTGSGYTF; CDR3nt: TGTGCCAGTAGCACAGGGTCTGGCTACACCTTC
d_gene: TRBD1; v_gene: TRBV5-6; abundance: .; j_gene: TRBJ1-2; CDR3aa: CASSLVGTGGGYTF; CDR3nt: TGTGCCAGCAGCTTGGTTGGGACAGGGGGAGGCTACACCTTC
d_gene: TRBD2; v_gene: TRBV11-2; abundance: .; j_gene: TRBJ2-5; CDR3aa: CASSSVSGALGETQYF; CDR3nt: TGTGCCAGCAGCTCCGTCAGCGGGGCCCTGGGAGAGACCCAGTACTTC
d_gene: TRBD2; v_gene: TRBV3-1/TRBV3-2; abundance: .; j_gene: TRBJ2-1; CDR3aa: CASSPGGGGSYNEQFF; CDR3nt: TGTGCCAGCAGCCCCGGCGGGGGGGGCTCCTACAATGAGCAGTTCTTC
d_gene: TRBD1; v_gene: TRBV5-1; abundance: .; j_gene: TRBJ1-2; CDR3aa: CASSWGMTGGYGYTF; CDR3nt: TGCGCCAGCAGCTGGGGGATGACAGGGGGCTATGGCTACACCTTC
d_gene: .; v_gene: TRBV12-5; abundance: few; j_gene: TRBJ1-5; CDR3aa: CASGLLRGLLQPQHF; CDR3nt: TGTGCTAGTGGTTTGTTGAGGGGACTTCTTCAGCCCCAGCATTTT
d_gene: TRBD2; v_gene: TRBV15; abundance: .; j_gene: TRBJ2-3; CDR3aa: CATSREPGGAEVYSTDTQYF; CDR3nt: TGTGCCACCAGCAGAGAGCCCGGGGGGGCCGAAGTCTACAGCACAGATACGCAGTATTTT
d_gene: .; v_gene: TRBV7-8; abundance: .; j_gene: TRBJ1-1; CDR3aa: CASSPPRFHAFF; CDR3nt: TGTGCCAGCAGCCCTCCGCGGTTTCATGCTTTCTTT
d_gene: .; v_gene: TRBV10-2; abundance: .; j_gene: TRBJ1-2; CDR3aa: CASTNHRGGRGYTF; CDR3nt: TGCGCCAGCACCAACCACCGTGGAGGGAGAGGCTACACCTTC
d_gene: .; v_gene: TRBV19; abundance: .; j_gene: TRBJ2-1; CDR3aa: CASSIGSQRASYNEQFF; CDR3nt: TGTGCCAGTAGTATAGGGTCGCAGCGGGCCTCCTACAATGAGCAGTTCTTC
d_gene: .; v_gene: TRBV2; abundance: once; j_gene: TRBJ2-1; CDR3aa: CASTRTEPNEQFF; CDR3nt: TGTGCCAGCACTCGGACAGAGCCTAATGAGCAGTTCTTC
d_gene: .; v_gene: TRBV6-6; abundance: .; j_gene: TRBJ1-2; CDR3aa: CASTPQGVDYGYTF; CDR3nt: TGTGCCAGCACCCCACAGGGAGTAGACTATGGCTACACCTTC
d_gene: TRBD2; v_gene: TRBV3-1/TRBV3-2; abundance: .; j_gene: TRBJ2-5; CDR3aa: CASSQISGGASETQYF; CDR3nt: TGTGCCAGCAGCCAAATTAGCGGGGGGGCTTCAGAGACCCAGTACTTC
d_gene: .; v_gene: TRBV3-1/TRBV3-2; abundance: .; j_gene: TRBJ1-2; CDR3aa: CASSQDSIGRAYGYTF; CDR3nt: TGTGCCAGCAGCCAAGATAGTATTGGCAGGGCCTATGGCTACACCTTC
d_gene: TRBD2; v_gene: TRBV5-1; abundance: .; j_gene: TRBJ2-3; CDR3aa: CASSGWLAGGTDTQYF; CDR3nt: TGCGCCAGCAGCGGCTGGCTAGCGGGGGGCACAGATACGCAGTATTTT
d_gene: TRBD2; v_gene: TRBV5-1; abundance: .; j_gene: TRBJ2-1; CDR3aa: CASSRGTSAPNEQFF; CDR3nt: TGCGCCAGCAGCCGGGGGACTAGCGCCCCCAATGAGCAGTTCTTC
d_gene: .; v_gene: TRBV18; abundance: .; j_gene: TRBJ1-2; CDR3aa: CASSPWRRPQSNYGYTF; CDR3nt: TGTGCCAGCTCCCCCTGGAGGAGGCCGCAGAGTAACTATGGCTACACCTTC
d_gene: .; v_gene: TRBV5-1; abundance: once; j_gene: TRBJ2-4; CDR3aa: CASSLLGGASGGDIQYF; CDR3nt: TGCGCCAGCAGCTTGTTAGGGGGCGCGTCCGGGGGTGACATTCAGTACTTC
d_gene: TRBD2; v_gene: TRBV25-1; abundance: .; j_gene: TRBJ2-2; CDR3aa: CASGGGTGELFF; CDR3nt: TGTGCCAGCGGGGGGGGCACCGGGGAGCTGTTTTTT
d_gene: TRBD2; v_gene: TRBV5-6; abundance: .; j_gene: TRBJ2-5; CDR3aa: CASSYLSGGLETQYF; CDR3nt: TGTGCCAGCAGCTACCTTAGCGGGGGCCTCGAGACCCAGTACTTC
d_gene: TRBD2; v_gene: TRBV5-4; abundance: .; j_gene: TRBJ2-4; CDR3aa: CASSRGVAGDLSGVNIQYF; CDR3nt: TGTGCCAGCAGCAGGGGAGTAGCGGGGGACCTCTCGGGCGTAAACATTCAGTACTTC
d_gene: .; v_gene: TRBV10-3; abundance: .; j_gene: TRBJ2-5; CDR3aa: CAISEGGAGVETQYF; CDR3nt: TGTGCCATCAGTGAAGGTGGGGCAGGGGTTGAGACCCAGTACTTC
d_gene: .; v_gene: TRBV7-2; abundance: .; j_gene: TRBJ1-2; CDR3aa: CASSFSGNLDGYTF; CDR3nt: TGTGCCAGCAGCTTTTCAGGGAACTTAGATGGCTACACCTTC
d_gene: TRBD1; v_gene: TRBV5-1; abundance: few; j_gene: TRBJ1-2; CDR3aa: CASSQNDRGYGYTF; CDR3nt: TGCGCCAGCAGCCAAAACGACAGGGGGTATGGCTACACCTTC
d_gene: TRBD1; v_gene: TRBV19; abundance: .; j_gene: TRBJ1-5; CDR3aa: CATRRGDSRHF; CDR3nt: TGTGCCACCCGAAGAGGGGACAGTAGGCATTTT
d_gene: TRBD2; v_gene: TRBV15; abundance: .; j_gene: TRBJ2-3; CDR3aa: CATSVSGDSTDTQYF; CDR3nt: TGTGCCACCAGCGTTAGCGGGGACTCCACAGATACGCAGTATTTT
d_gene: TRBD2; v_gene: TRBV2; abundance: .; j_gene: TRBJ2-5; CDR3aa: CASSDRWTSGGAETQYF; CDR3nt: TGTGCCAGCAGTGACCGTTGGACTAGCGGGGGGGCCGAGACCCAGTACTTC
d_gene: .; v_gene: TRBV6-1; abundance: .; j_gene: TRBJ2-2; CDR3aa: CASSELGRGQRGELFF; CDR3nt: TGTGCCAGCAGTGAACTTGGGAGGGGACAAAGGGGGGAGCTGTTTTTT
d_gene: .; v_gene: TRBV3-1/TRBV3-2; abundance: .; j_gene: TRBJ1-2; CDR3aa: CASSQDSSREDGYTF; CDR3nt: TGTGCCAGCAGCCAAGATAGCAGCAGGGAGGATGGCTACACCTTC
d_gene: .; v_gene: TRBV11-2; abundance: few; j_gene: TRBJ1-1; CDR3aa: CASSLSSPFRVNTEAFF; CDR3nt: TGTGCCAGCAGCTTAAGTTCCCCGTTCCGAGTTAACACTGAAGCTTTCTTT
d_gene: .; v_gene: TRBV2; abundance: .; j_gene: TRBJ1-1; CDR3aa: CASSDERTEAFF; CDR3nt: TGTGCCAGCAGTGACGAGAGAACTGAAGCTTTCTTT
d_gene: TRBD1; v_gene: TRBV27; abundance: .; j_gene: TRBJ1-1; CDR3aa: CASSLSRQGNTEAFF; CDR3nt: TGTGCCAGCAGTTTATCTCGACAGGGTAACACTGAAGCTTTCTTT
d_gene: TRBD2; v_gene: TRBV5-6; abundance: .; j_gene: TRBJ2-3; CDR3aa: CASSLAGGSTDTQYF; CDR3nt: TGTGCCAGCAGCTTGGCGGGGGGTAGCACAGATACGCAGTATTTT
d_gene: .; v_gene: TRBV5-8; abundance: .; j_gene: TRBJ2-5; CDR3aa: CASIAGDGETQYF; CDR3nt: TGTGCCAGCATCGCAGGTGATGGGGAGACCCAGTACTTC
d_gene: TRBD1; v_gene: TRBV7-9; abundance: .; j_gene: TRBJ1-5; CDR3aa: CASSAGTGILPQHF; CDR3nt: TGTGCCAGCAGCGCTGGGACAGGGATTTTGCCCCAGCATTTT
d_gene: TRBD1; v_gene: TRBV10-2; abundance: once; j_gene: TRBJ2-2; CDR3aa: CASSDPGQGYGELFF; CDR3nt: TGCGCCAGCAGTGACCCCGGACAGGGTTACGGGGAGCTGTTTTTT
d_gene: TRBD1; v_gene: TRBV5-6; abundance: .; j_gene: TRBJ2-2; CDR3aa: CASSSPTGLETGELFF; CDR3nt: TGTGCCAGCAGCTCCCCGACAGGGCTAGAGACCGGGGAGCTGTTTTTT
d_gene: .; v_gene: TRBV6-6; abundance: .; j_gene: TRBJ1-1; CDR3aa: CASSPPVRNTEAFF; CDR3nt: TGTGCCAGCAGTCCCCCAGTTCGGAACACTGAAGCTTTCTTT
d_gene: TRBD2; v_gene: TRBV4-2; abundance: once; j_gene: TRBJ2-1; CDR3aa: CASSQDTAGGTSYQFF; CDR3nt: TGTGCCAGCAGCCAAGATACAGCGGGGGGGACCTCCTATCAGTTCTTC
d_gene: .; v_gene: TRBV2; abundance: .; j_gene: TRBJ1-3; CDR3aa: CASSENRNTIYF; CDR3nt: TGTGCCAGCAGTGAAAACAGAAACACCATATATTTT
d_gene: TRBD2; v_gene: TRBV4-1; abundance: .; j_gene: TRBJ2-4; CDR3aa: CASSQDTSGGAKNIQYF; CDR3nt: TGCGCCAGCAGCCAAGATACCAGCGGGGGAGCCAAAAACATTCAGTACTTC
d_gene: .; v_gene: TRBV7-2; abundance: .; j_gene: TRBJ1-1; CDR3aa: CASSDYKNTEAFF; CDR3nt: TGTGCCAGCAGCGACTACAAGAACACTGAAGCTTTCTTT
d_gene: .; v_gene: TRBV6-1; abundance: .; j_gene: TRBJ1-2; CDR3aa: CASSEVGDGYTF; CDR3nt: TGTGCCAGCAGTGAAGTGGGAGATGGCTACACCTTC
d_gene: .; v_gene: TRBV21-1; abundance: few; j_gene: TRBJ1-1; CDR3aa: CASSERDEIVSEAFF; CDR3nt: TGTGCCAGCAGCGAGCGGGACGAGATTGTGTCTGAAGCTTTCTTT
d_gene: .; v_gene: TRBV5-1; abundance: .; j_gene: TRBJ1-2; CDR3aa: CASSSQVTNYGYTF; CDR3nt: TGCGCCAGCAGCTCGCAGGTTACTAACTATGGCTACACCTTC
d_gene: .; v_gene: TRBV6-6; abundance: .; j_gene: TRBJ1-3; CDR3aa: CASSPSRQGPGNTIYF; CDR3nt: TGTGCCAGCAGTCCATCCCGGCAGGGGCCTGGAAACACCATATATTTT
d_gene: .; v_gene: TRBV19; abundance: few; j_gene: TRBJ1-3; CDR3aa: CASSIASSGNTIYF; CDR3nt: TGTGCCAGTAGTATTGCGAGCTCTGGAAACACCATATATTTT
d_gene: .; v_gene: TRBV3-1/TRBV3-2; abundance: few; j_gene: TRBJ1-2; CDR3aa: CASSQEGAGVSYGYTF; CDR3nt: TGTGCCAGCAGCCAAGAGGGCGCGGGGGTCTCCTATGGCTACACCTTC
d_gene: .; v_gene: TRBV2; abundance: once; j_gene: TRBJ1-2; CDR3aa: CASTKKQEKNGYTF; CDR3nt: TGTGCCAGCACAAAGAAACAGGAAAAGAATGGCTACACCTTC
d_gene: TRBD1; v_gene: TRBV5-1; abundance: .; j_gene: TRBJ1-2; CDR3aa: CASSLARGRAVGYTF; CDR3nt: TGCGCCAGCAGCTTGGCGAGGGGGCGCGCGGTTGGCTACACCTTC
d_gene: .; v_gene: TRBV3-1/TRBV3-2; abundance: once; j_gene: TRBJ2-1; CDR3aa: CASSQSSGSYNEQFF; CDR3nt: TGTGCCAGCAGCCAATCGTCGGGATCCTACAATGAGCAGTTCTTC